This passage covers 6 T cell receptor beta chains from one sample sequenced in a study of T cells in Graves' hyperthyroidism and ophthalmopathy. RNA transcripts gave rise to amplified TCR beta CDR3 regions. HTBI primers were employed in a first-round RT-PCR of the TCR CDR3. TCRdb passed the multiplex PCR reads through MiXCR, listing each CDR3 protein once. The sample carries about 480,000 distinct CDR3 sequences, about 20% recorded once. Sequencing input: blood. The source is a woman in her sixties or seventies with Graves' ophthalmopathy.

This chain links TRBV5-1 with TRBJ2-3, with 10 positions matching TRBD2. This CDR3 has 15 residues. V shed 4 bases, J shed 1 base, and the junction held 3 bases outside the gene matches. Germline assignment: CDR1 SGHRS and CDR2 YFSETQ. The CDR3 DNA is TGCGCCAGCAGCCGAGCGGGAGGGGGCACAGATACGCAGTATTTT. Its protein is CASSRAGGGTDTQYF.

In its sample, this clonotype was seen a few times. V is TRBV20-1 and J is TRBJ2-5; 8 bases fit TRBD2. This CDR3 region has 15 residues. V lost 3 bases to trimming and J lost 1 base; unmatched junction nucleotides: 7. Germline CDR1 and CDR2: DFQATT and SNEGSKA (reference sequence). The CDR3, as DNA: TGCAGTGCTAGCAACCTACTAGCGGTCCAAGAGACCCAGTACTTC. Translated, it gives CSASNLLAVQETQYF.

The rearrangement uses TRBV24-1 and TRBJ2-1, with D possibly being TRBD1 (6 bases). Trimming pared 5 bases from V and 1 base from J, leaving 14 bases between. The germline V gene encodes CDR1 KGHDR and CDR2 SFDVKD. CDR3 length equals 16 residues. The CDR3 DNA is TGTGCCACCAGTGGTAACAGGGTTGGGTCCTACAATGAGCAGTTCTTC. It encodes CATSGNRVGSYNEQFF.

The V call is TRBV19, the J call TRBJ1-1; TRBD1 aligns across 8 bases. The CDR3 covers 15 residues. CDR1 and CDR2 (germline): LNHDA, SQIVND (reference sequence). V lost 5 bases, J lost 3 bases, and 8 bases stayed unmatched. The CDR3 spells CASSPRQGHYTEAFF. The CDR3 DNA reads TGTGCCAGTAGTCCTCGACAGGGGCACTACACTGAAGCTTTCTTT. The full variable domain, in which reference TRBV19 and TRBJ1-1 provide the parts outside the CDR3, is DGGITQSPKYLFRKEGQNVTLSCEQNLNHDAMYWYRQDPGQGLRLIYYSQIVNDFQKGDIAEGYSVSREKKESFPLTVTSAQKNPTAFYLCASSPRQGHYTEAFFGQGTRLTVV.

This clonotype was detected ten times or more. V gene TRBV7-2 combines with J gene TRBJ2-3; possibly TRBD1 for D (6 bases). The V end lost 2 bases, the J end lost 3 bases, and 12 bases lay between the germline ends. The CDR3 length is 15 residues. Germline V gene data show CDR1 as SGHTA and CDR2 as FQGNSA. The CDR3 sequence is CASSLQGFSTDTQYF. The DNA for the CDR3 is TGTGCCAGCAGCTTACAGGGGTTTTCGACAGATACGCAGTATTTT.

Here the CDR3 reads CATSRDWGDYGYTF. In nucleotides, the CDR3 is TGTGCCACCAGCAGAGATTGGGGGGACTATGGCTACACCTTC. The chain joins TRBV15 to TRBJ1-2; TRBD1 might be the D (5 bases). The germline CDR1 and CDR2 sequences are LNHNV and YYDKDF (reference sequence). V was shortened by 0 bases and J by 3 bases, with 8 bases between the two germline ends. This CDR3 contains 14 residues.